What follows are 3 T cell receptor beta chains derived from one specimen sequenced in a study of T cells in Graves' hyperthyroidism and ophthalmopathy. Authors of the study amplified TCR beta CDR3 regions from RNA transcripts. HTBI primers drove first-round RT-PCR of the TCR CDR3. MiXCR was run by TCRdb on the multiplex PCR reads, yielding one entry per CDR3 protein. Here the sample spans roughly 500,000 distinct CDR3 sequences, over 11% being singletons. The sequenced sample consisted of blood. These receptors were taken from a woman aged 25 to 39 with Graves' hyperthyroidism that later progressed to Graves' ophthalmopathy.

A word on this clonotype: A much larger clone lies a single base off, so this may be a read error. This chain joins TRBV19 and TRBJ2-5; D is possibly TRBD1 (7 bases). Per the germline V gene, CDR1 is LNHDA and CDR2 is SQIVND (reference sequence). The CDR3 has 15 residues. V was pared by 3 bases and J by 5 bases, with 16 bases between. The CDR3 sequence: CASSMGPGGLETQYF. The DNA of the CDR3 is TGTGCCAGTAGTATGGGGCCAGGGGGGCTTGAGACCCAGTACTTC.

This clonotype has a count of ten or more. This chain uses TRBV6-1 with TRBJ1-6; no clear D. This CDR3 is built from 18 residues. CDR1 is MNHNS and CDR2 is SASEGT in the germline V gene. The ends were cut back, 2 bases at V and 0 bases at J, with 14 bases in the middle. The CDR3 loop reads CASSESDGGSSYNSPLHF. The CDR3 DNA reads as TGTGCCAGCAGTGAAAGCGACGGAGGAAGCTCCTATAATTCACCCCTCCACTTT.

This clonotype was detected many times. This chain uses TRBV13 with TRBJ2-1; 12 nucleotides match TRBD2. Germline V lookup: CDR1 PRHDT, CDR2 FYEKMQ (reference sequence). Trimming cost V 1 base and J 6 bases; bases outside gene matches: 7. The CDR3 runs to 17 residues. CDR3 region: CASSLDRLAGGGNEQFF. The CDR3 DNA follows: TGTGCCAGCAGCTTAGACCGGCTAGCGGGAGGGGGCAATGAGCAGTTCTTC.